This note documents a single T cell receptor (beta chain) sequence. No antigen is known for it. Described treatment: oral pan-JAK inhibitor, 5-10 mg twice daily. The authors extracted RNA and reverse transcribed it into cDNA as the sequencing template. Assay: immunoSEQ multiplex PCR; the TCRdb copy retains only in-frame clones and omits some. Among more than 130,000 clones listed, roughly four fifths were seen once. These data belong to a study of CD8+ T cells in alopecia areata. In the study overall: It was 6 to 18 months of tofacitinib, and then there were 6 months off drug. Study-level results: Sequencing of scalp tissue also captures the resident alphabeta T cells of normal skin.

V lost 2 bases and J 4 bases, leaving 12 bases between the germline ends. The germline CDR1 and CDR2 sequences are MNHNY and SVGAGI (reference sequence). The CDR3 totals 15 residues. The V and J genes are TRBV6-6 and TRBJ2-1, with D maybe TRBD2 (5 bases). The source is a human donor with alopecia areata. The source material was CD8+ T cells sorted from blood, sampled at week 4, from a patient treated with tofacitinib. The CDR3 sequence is CASSYRTVPYNEQFF. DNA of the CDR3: TGTGCCAGCAGTTACCGGACTGTACCGTACAATGAGCAGTTCTTC.